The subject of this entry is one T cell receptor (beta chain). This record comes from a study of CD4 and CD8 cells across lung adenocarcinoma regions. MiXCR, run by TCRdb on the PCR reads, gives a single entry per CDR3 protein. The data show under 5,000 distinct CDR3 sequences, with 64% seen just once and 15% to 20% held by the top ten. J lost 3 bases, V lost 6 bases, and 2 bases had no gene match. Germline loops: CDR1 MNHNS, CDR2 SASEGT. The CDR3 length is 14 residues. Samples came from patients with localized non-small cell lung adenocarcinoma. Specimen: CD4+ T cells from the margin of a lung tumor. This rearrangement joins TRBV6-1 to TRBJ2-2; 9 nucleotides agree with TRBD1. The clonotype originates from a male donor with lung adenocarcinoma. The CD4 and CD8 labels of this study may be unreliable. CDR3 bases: TGTGCCAGCAGACGACAGGGGGACACCGGGGAGCTGTTTTTT. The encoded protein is CASRRQGDTGELFF.